This TCR beta chain is from a study of shared clonotypes between healthy human individuals. Original methodology: Junction-only sequences without quality scores came from ImmunoSEQ, so filtering differed. Generated by immunoSEQ multiplex PCR, the TCRdb table keeps only in-frame clones and is missing some. That table gives V, J and clone size, and the DNA gave D and trimming. The sample holds about 2,100,000 clones, 85% to 95% seen once. The naive CD8 subset, CD45RO-negative cells positively selected for CCR7, excluded terminally differentiated effector memory CD45RA+ cells. A word on this clone: Antigen specificity is unknown.

Notes on the study in general: The low donor count limited represented genetic and exposure-history diversity.

Germline V gene sequence: CDR1 MNHEY, CDR2 SVGAGI. This CDR3 region has 14 residues. V shed 6 bases, J shed 4 bases, and the junction held 9 bases outside the gene matches. The gene calls are TRBV6-5 and TRBJ2-7, with TRBD1 matching 7 bases. Sequencing input: naive CD8+ T cells from PBMCs. This clonotype was obtained from a man younger than 35 in good health. Some clones in this sample may be carry-over from other donors' samples. As DNA, the CDR3 is TGTGCCAGCAGGACCGGGACAGAGAAGTACGAGCAGTACTTC. It yields the protein CASRTGTEKYEQYF.